This TCR beta chain was observed in a study of control samples from healthy donors and cancer patients. Only in-frame clones appear in the TCRdb table, and some are missing; sequencing was by immunoSEQ multiplex PCR. Among 100,000 to 110,000 clones listed, 87% were seen once. What was sequenced was blood. The clonotype comes from a woman aged 45-65 years in good health.

CDR3 protein: CASSLAGTGDTEAFF. CDR3 DNA: TGCGCCAGCAGCTTGGCGGGGACGGGGGACACTGAAGCTTTCTTT. The rearrangement uses TRBV5-1 and TRBJ1-1, with a tentative D call TRBD1 (5 bases). V was shortened by 0 bases and J by 3 bases, with 12 bases between the two germline ends. This CDR3 comprises 15 residues. Germline CDR1 SGHRS, CDR2 YFSETQ.